This paragraph covers one T cell receptor beta chain sequence. In germline, CDR1 is SGHVS, CDR2 FQNEAQ. This CDR3 region has 14 residues. The germline V and J ends were trimmed by 10 bases and 2 bases, with 16 bases remaining between them. Across about 22 US areas, participants ranged in age from about 18 to 90 years. Cohort placement rested on clinical history that participants reported themselves. This table comes from immunoSEQ multiplex PCR, and its TCRdb copy is limited to in-frame clones, with some not included. The table has some 200,000 clones, roughly nine tenths seen once; the top ten hold approximately 3.4%. This entry is derived from a study of blood T cell repertoires in COVID-19. Across the whole study: The samples span acute and convalescent COVID-19 from the United States, Italy and Spain.

V and J are TRBV7-8 and TRBJ2-3; TRBD1 is a possible D gene (6 bases). The source is a woman aged 18-29 years in a cohort exposed to, infected with or recovered from COVID-19 (not recorded which). Source material: PBMCs or T cells enriched from blood (not recorded which). CDR3 residues: CATRGGSFTDTQYF. CDR3 coding DNA: TGTGCCACCCGAGGGGGTTCTTTCACAGATACGCAGTATTTT. Full variable domain (outside the CDR3, taken from reference TRBV7-8 and TRBJ2-3): GAGVSQSPRYKVAKRGQDVALRCDPISGHVSLFWYQQALGQGPEFLTYFQNEAQLDKSGLPSDRFFAERPEGSVSTLKIQRTQQEDSAVYLCATRGGSFTDTQYFGPGTRLTVL.